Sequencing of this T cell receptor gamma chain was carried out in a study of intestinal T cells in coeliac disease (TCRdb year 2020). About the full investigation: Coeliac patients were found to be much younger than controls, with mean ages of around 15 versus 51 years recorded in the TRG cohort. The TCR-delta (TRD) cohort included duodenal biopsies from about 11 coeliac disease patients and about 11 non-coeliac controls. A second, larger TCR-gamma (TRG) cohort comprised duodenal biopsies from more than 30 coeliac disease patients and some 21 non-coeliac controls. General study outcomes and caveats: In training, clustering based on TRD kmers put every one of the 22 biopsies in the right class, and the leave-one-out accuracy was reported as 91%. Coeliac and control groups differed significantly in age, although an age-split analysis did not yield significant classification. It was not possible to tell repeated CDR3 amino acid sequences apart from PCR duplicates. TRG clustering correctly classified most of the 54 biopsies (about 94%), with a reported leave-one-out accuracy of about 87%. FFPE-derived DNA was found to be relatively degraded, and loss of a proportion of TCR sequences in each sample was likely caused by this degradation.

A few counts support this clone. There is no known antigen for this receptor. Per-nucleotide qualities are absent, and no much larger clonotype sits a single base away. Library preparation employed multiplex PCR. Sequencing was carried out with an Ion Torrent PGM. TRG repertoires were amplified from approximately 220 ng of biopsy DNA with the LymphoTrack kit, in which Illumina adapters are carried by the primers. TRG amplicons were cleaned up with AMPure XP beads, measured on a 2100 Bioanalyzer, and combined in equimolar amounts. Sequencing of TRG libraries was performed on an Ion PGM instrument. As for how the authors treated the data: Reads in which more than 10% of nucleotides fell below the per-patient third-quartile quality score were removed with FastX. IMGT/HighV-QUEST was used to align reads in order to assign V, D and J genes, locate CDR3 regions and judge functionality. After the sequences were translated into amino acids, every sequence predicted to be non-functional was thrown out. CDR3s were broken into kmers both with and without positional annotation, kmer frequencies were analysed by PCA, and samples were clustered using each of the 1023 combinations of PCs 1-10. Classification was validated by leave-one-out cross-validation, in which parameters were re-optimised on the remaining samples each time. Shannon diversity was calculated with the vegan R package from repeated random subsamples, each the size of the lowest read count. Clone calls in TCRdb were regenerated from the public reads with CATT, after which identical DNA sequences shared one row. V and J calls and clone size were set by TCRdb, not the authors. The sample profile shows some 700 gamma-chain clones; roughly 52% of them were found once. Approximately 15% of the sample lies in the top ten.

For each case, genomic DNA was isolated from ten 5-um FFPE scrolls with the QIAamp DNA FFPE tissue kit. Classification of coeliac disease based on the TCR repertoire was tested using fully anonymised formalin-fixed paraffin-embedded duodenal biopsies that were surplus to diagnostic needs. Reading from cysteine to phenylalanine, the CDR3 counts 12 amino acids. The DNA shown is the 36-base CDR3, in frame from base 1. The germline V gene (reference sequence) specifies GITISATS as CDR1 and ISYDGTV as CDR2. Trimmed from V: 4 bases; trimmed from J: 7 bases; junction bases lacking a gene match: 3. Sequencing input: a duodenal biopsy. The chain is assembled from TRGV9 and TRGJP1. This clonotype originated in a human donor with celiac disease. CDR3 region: CALWDLGWFKIF. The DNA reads TGTGCCTTGTGGGATCTTGGTTGGTTCAAGATATTT.